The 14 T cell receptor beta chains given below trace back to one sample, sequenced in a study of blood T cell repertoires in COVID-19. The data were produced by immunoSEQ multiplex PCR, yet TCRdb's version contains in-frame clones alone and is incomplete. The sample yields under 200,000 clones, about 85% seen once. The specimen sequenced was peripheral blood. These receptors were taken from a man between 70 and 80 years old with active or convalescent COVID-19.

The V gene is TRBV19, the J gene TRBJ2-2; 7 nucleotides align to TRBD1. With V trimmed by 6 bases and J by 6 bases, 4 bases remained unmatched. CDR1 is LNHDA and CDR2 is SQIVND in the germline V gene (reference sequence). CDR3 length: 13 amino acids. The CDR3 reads CASSNRGPGELFF. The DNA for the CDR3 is TGTGCCAGTAGCAACAGGGGTCCCGGGGAGCTGTTTTTT. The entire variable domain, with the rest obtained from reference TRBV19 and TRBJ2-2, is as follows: DGGITQSPKYLFRKEGQNVTLSCEQNLNHDAMYWYRQDPGQGLRLIYYSQIVNDFQKGDIAEGYSVSREKKESFPLTVTSAQKNPTAFYLCASSNRGPGELFFGEGSRLTVL.

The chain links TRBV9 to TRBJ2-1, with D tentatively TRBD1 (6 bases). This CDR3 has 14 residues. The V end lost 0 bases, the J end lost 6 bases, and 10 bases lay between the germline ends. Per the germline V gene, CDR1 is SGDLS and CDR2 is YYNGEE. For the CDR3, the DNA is TGTGCCAGCAGCGTAGGGCAGGGGCGCAATGAGCAGTTCTTC. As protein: CASSVGQGRNEQFF.

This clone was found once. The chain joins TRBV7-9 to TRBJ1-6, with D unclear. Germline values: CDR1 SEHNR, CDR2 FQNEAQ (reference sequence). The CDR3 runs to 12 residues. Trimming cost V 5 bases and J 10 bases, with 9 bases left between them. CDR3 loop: CASSPMGSPLHF. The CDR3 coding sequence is TGTGCCAGCAGCCCCATGGGCTCACCCCTCCACTTT.

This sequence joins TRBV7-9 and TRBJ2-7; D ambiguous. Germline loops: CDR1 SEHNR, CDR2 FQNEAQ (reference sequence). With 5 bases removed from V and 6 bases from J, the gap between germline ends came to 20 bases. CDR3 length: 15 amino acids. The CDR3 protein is CASSLQPVPQAEQYF. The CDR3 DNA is TGTGCCAGCAGCCTCCAACCCGTCCCCCAAGCCGAGCAGTACTTC.

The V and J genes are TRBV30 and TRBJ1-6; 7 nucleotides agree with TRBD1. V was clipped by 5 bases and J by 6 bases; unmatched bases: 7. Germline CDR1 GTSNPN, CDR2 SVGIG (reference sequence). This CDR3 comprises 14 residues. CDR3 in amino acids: CAWSQGQTNSPLHF. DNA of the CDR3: TGTGCCTGGTCCCAGGGACAGACTAATTCACCCCTCCACTTT.

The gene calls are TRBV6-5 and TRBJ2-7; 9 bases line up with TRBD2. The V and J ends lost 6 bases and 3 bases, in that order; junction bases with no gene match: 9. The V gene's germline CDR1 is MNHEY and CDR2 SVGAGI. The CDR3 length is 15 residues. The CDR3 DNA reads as TGTGCCAGCAGCGGGCCCGCTAGCGGGATCTACGAGCAGTACTTC. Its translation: CASSGPASGIYEQYF.

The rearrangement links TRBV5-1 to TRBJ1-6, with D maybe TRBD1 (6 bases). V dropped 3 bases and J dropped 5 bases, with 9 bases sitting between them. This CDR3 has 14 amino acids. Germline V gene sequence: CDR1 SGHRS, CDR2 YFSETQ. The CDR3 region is CASSSRDNNSPLHF. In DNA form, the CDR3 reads TGCGCCAGCAGCTCCCGGGACAATAATTCACCCCTCCACTTT. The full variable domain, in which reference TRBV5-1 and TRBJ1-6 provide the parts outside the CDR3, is KAGVTQTPRYLIKTRGQQVTLSCSPISGHRSVSWYQQTPGQGLQFLFEYFSETQRNKGNFPGRFSGRQFSNSRSEMNVSTLELGDSALYLCASSSRDNNSPLHFGNGTRLTVT.

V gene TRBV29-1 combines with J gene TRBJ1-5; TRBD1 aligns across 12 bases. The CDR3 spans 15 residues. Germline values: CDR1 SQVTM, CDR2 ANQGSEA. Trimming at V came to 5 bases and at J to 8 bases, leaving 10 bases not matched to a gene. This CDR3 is CSVTTGTGGIKPQHF. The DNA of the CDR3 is TGCAGCGTTACAACTGGGACAGGGGGCATCAAGCCCCAGCATTTT. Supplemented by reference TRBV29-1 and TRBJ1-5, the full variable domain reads SAVISQKPSRDICQRGTSLTIQCQVDSQVTMMFWYRQQPGQSLTLIATANQGSEATYESGFVIDKFPISRPNLTFSTLTVSNMSPEDSSIYLCSVTTGTGGIKPQHFGDGTRLSIL.

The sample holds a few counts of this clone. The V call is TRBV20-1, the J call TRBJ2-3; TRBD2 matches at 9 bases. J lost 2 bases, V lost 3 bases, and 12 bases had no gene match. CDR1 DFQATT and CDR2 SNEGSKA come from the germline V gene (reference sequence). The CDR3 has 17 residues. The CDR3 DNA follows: TGCAGTGCTAGTTTTGGCGGGAGGGCCGGACTCACAGATACGCAGTATTTT. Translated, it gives CSASFGGRAGLTDTQYF.

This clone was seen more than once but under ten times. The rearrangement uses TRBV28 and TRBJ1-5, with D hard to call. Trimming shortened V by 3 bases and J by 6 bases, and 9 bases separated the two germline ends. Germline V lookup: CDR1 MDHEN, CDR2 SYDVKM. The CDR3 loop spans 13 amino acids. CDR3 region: CASSFRLRQPQHF. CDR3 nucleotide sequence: TGTGCCAGCAGTTTCAGGTTGCGTCAGCCCCAGCATTTT.

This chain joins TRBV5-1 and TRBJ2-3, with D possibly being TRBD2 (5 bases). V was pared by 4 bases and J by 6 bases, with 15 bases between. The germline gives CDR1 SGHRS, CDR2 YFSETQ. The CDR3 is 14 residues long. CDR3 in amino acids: CASSLNSVRDTQYF. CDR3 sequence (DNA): TGCGCCAGCAGCCTAAATAGCGTCCGGGATACGCAGTATTTT. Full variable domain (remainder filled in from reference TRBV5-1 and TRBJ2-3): KAGVTQTPRYLIKTRGQQVTLSCSPISGHRSVSWYQQTPGQGLQFLFEYFSETQRNKGNFPGRFSGRQFSNSRSEMNVSTLELGDSALYLCASSLNSVRDTQYFGPGTRLTVL.

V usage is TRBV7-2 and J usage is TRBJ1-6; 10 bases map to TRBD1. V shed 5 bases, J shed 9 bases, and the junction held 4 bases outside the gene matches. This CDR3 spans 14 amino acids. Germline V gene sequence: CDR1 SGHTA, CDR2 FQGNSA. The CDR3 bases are TGTGCCAGCAGCCCAGGGACAGGGGCTTCACCCCTCCACTTT. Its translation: CASSPGTGASPLHF.

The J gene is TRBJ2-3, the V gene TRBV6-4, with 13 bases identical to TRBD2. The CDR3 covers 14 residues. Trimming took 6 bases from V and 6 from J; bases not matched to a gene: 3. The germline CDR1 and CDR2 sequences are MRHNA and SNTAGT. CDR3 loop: CASRTSGGADTQYF. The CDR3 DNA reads TGTGCCAGCAGAACTAGCGGGGGGGCTGATACGCAGTATTTT.

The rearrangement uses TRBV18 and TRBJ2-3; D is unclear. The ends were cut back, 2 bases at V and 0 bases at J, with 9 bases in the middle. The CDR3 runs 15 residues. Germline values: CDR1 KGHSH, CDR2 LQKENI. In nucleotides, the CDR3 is TGTGCCAGCTCACCAGGCAGGAAAAGCACAGATACGCAGTATTTT. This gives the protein CASSPGRKSTDTQYF.